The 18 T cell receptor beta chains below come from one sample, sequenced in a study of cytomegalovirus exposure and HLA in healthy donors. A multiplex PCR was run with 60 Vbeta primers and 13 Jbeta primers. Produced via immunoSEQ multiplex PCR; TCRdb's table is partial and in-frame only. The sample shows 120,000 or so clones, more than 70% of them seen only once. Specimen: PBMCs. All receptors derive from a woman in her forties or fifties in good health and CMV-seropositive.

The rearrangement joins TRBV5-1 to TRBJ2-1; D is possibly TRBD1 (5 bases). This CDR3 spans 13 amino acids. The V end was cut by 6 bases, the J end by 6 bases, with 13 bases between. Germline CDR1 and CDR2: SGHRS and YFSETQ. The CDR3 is CASTLGDSNEQFF. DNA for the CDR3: TGCGCCAGCACCCTAGGGGATAGCAATGAGCAGTTCTTC.

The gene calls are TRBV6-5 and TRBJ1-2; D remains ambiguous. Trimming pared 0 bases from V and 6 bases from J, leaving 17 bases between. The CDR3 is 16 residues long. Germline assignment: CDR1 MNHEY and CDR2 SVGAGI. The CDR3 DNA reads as TGTGCCAGCAGTTACTCACGTCCCGCCTTGGTAGATGGCTACACCTTC. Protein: CASSYSRPALVDGYTF.

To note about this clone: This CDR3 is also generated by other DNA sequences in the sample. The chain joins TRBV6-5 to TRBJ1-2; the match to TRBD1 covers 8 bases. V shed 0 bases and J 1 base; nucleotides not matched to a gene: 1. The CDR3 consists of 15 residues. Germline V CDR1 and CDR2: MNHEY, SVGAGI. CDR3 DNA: TGTGCCAGCAGTTACTCAGGACAGGGTAACTATGGCTACACCTTC. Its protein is CASSYSGQGNYGYTF.

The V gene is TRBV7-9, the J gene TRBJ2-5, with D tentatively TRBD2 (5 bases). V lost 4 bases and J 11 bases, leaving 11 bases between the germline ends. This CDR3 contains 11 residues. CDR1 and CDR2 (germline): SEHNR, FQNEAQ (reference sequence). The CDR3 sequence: CASSSSGMQYF. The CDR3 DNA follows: TGTGCCAGCAGCTCTTCCGGGATGCAGTACTTC.

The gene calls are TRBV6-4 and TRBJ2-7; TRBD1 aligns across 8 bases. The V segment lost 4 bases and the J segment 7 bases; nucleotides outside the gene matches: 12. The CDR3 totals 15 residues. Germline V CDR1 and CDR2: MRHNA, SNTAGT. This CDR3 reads CASSATGEDSWEQYF. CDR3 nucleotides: TGTGCCAGCAGTGCGACAGGGGAAGACTCGTGGGAGCAGTACTTC.

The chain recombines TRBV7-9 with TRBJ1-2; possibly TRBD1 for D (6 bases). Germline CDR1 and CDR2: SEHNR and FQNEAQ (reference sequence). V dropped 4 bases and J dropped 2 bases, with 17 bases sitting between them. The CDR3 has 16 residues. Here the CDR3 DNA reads TGTGCCAGCAGCTCAGTGATAGGACAGAGAAACTATGGCTACACCTTC. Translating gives CASSSVIGQRNYGYTF.

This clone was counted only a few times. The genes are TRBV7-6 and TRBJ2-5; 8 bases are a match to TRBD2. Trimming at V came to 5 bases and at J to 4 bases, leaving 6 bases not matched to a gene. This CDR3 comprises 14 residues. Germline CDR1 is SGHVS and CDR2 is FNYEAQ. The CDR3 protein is CASSETSGPETQYF. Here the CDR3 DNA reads TGTGCCAGCAGCGAAACTAGCGGACCAGAGACCCAGTACTTC.

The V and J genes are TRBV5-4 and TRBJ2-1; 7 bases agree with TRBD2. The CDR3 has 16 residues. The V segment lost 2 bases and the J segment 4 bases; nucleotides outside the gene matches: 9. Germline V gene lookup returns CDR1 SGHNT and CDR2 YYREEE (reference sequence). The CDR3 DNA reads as TGTGCCAGCAGCTTCTCCCGGGGGGAGTTTTACAATGAGCAGTTCTTC. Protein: CASSFSRGEFYNEQFF. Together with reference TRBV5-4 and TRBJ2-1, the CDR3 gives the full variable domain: ETGVTQSPTHLIKTRGQQVTLRCSSQSGHNTVSWYQQALGQGPQFIFQYYREEENGRGNFPPRFSGLQFPNYSSELNVNALELDDSALYLCASSFSRGEFYNEQFFGPGTRLTVL.

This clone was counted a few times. The CDR3, as DNA: TGTGCCAGTCAGGCAGACCCTAACTATGGCTACACCTTC. Protein product: CASQADPNYGYTF. The V gene is TRBV6-5, the J gene TRBJ1-2; D unresolved. Germline V CDR1 and CDR2: MNHEY, SVGAGI. The CDR3 is made up of 13 amino acids. V was cut by 9 bases and J by 0 bases, with 11 bases left in between.

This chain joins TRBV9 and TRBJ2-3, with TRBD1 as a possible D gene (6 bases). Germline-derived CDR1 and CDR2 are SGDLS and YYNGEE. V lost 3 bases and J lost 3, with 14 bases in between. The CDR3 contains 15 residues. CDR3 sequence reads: CASSAHRASTDTQYF. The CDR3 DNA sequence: TGTGCCAGCAGCGCCCACAGGGCTAGTACAGATACGCAGTATTTT.

The CDR3 region is CASGYPSAPKEDTGELFF. CDR3 DNA sequence: TGCGCCAGCGGATATCCTAGCGCTCCTAAGGAGGACACCGGGGAGCTGTTTTTT. The chain carries TRBV5-1 and TRBJ2-2; perhaps TRBD2 as D (6 bases). Germline CDR1 is SGHRS and CDR2 is YFSETQ. The CDR3 consists of 18 residues. V was clipped by 7 bases and J by 3 bases, with 25 bases between them.

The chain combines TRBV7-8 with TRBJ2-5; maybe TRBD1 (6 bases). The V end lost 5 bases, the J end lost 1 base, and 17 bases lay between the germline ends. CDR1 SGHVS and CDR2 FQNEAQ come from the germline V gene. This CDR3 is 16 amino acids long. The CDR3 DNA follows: TGTGCCAGCAGCATACCAGGTGGGGGCAGCCAAGAGACCCAGTACTTC. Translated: CASSIPGGGSQETQYF.

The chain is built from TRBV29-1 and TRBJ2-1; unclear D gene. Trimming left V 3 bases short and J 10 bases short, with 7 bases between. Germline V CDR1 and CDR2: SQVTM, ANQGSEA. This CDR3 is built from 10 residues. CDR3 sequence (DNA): TGCAGCGTTGATATGCAGGAGCAGTTCTTC. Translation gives CSVDMQEQFF.

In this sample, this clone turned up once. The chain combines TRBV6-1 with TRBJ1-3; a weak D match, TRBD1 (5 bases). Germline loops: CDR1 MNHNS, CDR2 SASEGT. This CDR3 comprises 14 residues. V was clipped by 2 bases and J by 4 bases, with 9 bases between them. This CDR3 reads CASSEFQGGNTIYF. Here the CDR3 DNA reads TGTGCCAGCAGTGAATTCCAGGGAGGAAACACCATATATTTT.

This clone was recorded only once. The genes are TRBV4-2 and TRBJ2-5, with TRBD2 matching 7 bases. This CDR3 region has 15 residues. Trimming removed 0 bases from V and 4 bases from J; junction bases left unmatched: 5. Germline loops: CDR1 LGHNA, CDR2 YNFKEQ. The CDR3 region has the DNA TGTGCCAGCAGCCAAGACCGCACTAGCGCAGAGACCCAGTACTTC. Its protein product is CASSQDRTSAETQYF.

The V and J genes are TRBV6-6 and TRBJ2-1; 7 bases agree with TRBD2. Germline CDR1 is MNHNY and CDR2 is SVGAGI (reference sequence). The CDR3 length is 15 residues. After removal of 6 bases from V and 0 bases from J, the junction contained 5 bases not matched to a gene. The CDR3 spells CASSLADNSYNEQFF. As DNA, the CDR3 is TGTGCCAGCAGCCTAGCGGACAACTCCTACAATGAGCAGTTCTTC.

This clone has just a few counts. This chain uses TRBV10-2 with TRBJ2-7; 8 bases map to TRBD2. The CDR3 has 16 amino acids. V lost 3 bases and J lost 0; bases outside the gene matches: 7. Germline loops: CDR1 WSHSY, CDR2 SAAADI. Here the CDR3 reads CASSEPKRGSSYEQYF. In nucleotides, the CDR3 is TGCGCCAGCAGTGAACCCAAGCGGGGGAGCTCCTACGAGCAGTACTTC.

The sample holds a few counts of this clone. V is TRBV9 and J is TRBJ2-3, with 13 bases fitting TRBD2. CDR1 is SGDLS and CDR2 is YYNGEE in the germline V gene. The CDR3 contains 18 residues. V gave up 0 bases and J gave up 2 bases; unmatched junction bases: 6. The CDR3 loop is CASSVASGTSGITDTQYF. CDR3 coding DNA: TGTGCCAGCAGCGTAGCCTCCGGGACTAGCGGGATCACAGATACGCAGTATTTT.